This is a list of T cell receptor beta chains from one sample in a study of blood T cell repertoires in COVID-19. Libraries were prepared by immunoSEQ multiplex PCR; TCRdb keeps only in-frame clonotypes and omits some of them. The sample comprises roughly 150,000 clones, about 88% of which are singletons, and about 2.1% rests with the top ten. Sequencing was done on a sample of peripheral blood. These receptors were collected from a man between 50 and 59 years old who had recovered from COVID-19. The CDR3 runs from the conserved cysteine through the conserved F or W. D genes are given only for firm matches. Clone size, where shown, is once, few, many, or a class for clones that have expanded.

>TRBV5-1|NA|TRBJ2-1|NA
TGCGCCAGCACCCTAATGACTAGTTACAATGAGCAGTTCTTC
CASTLMTSYNEQFF
>TRBV15|NA|TRBJ1-1|NA
TGTGCCACCAGCCGATATAACCAGGGGAGGGTAGAAGCTTTCTTT
CATSRYNQGRVEAFF
>TRBV6-2/TRBV6-3|NA|TRBJ1-5|NA
TGTGCCAGCAGTTATGGGGGGAATAGCAATCAGCCCCAGCATTTT
CASSYGGNSNQPQHF
>TRBV3-1/TRBV3-2|NA|TRBJ1-5|NA
TGTGCCAGCAGCCAAGATCCCGAGCAGCCCCAGCATTTT
CASSQDPEQPQHF
>TRBV28|NA|TRBJ1-5|NA
TGTGCCAGCATGGGGGGAAGCAATCAGCCCCAGCATTTT
CASMGGSNQPQHF
>TRBV10-3|NA|TRBJ2-7|NA
TGTGCCATCAGGAGGGCAGGAGGGGTTTACGAGCAGTACTTC
CAIRRAGGVYEQYF
>TRBV2|NA|TRBJ2-2|NA
TGTGCCAGCACCCTGACTAGATCCGGGGAGCTGTTTTTT
CASTLTRSGELFF
>TRBV7-2|NA|TRBJ1-2|TRBD1
TGTGCCAGCAGCTTAGGAACAGGGGAGCACTATGGCTACACCTTC
CASSLGTGEHYGYTF
>TRBV15|NA|TRBJ2-5|TRBD2
TGTGCCACCAGCAGAGAACGGGGGGTACAAGAGACCCAGTACTTC
CATSRERGVQETQYF
>TRBV3-1/TRBV3-2|NA|TRBJ2-2|TRBD1
TGTGCCAGCAGCGGACAGGGGTGGGGCTACCAGAACACCGGGGAGCTGTTTTTT
CASSGQGWGYQNTGELFF
>TRBV14|NA|TRBJ2-2|NA
TGTGCCAGCAGCCTTTCACGGACAATGAACACCGGGGAGCTGTTTTTT
CASSLSRTMNTGELFF
>TRBV3-1/TRBV3-2|NA|TRBJ2-7|TRBD1
TGTGCCAGCAGCCACCGACAGGGAAAGGCCTACGAGCAGTACTTC
CASSHRQGKAYEQYF
>TRBV6-1|once|TRBJ2-1|TRBD1
TGTGCCAGCAGTGAAGCGATGGGACAGGGGGCAAATGAGCAGTTCTTC
CASSEAMGQGANEQFF
>TRBV27|once|TRBJ2-7|NA
TGTGCCAGCGGGACAACTAATTACGAGCAGTACTTC
CASGTTNYEQYF
>TRBV7-3|NA|TRBJ2-3|NA
TGTGCCAGCAGCTCCGGACGGACTCCGGATACGCAGTATTTT
CASSSGRTPDTQYF
>TRBV6-6|NA|TRBJ2-7|TRBD1
TGTGCCAGCAGCTTGGGACAGGGACAGGTCTCCCACGAGCAGTACTTC
CASSLGQGQVSHEQYF
>TRBV3-1/TRBV3-2|NA|TRBJ2-7|NA
TGTGCCAGCAGCCGGACAGACTACGAGCAGTACTTC
CASSRTDYEQYF
>TRBV6-6|NA|TRBJ2-1|TRBD1
TGTGCCAGCAGTCCCCTGACAGGGGGCGTACCTCATGAGCAGTTCTTC
CASSPLTGGVPHEQFF
>TRBV7-2|NA|TRBJ2-1|TRBD2
TGTGCCAGCAGCCCCGGGTTAGCGGGGGGGGTTGAGCAGTTCTTC
CASSPGLAGGVEQFF
>TRBV11-2|NA|TRBJ2-7|TRBD1
TGTGCCAGCAGCCCGGGGACAGGTCCCTACGAGCAGTACTTC
CASSPGTGPYEQYF
>TRBV4-1|NA|TRBJ2-7|TRBD2
TGCGCCAGCAGCACGGCTAGCGGCCAGAGCTACGAGCAGTACTTC
CASSTASGQSYEQYF
>TRBV6-1|NA|TRBJ1-5|TRBD1
TGTGCCAGCAGTGAAGGAGGGACAGGGAGGCAGCCCCAGCATTTT
CASSEGGTGRQPQHF
>TRBV25-1|once|TRBJ2-1|NA
TGTGCCAGCAGTGATACGACAGGAGTATACAATGAGCAGTTCTTC
CASSDTTGVYNEQFF
>TRBV3-1/TRBV3-2|NA|TRBJ2-1|NA
TGTGCCAGCAGCCAAGATGGGCAGGGGCAGGGAGAGCAGTTCTTC
CASSQDGQGQGEQFF
>TRBV19|NA|TRBJ2-7|NA
TGTGCCAGTAGCATTGGACACCGCTACGAGCAGTACTTC
CASSIGHRYEQYF
>TRBV6-5|NA|TRBJ1-2|NA
TGTGCCAGCAGACCGGACTCTAACTATGGCTACACCTTC
CASRPDSNYGYTF